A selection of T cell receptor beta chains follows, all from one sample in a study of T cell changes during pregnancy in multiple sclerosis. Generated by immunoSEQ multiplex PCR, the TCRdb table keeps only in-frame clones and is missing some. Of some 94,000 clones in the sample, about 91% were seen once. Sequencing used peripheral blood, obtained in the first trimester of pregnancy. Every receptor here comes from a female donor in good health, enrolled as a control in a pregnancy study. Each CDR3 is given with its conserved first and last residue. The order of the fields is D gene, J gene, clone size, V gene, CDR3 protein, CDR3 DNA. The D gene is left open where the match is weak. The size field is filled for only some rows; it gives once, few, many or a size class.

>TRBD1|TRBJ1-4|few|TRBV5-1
CASRVGGVRNEKLFF
TGCGCCAGCAGAGTAGGGGGCGTCCGAAATGAAAAACTGTTTTTT
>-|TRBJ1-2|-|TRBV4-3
CASSRTQATNYGYTF
TGCGCCAGCAGCCGCACACAGGCAACGAACTATGGCTACACCTTC
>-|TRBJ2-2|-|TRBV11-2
CASSLGLNTGELFF
TGTGCCAGCAGCTTAGGACTGAACACCGGGGAGCTGTTTTTT
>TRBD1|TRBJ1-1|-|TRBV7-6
CASSTGGEAFF
TGTGCCAGCTCTACAGGGGGGGAAGCTTTCTTT
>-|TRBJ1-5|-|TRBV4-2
CASSPSDNPHQPQHF
TGTGCCAGCAGCCCCTCGGACAACCCTCATCAGCCCCAGCATTTT
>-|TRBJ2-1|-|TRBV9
CASSVERREQFF
TGTGCCAGCAGCGTAGAGCGGCGCGAGCAGTTCTTC
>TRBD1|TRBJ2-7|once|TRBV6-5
CASSHGQGVAYEQYF
TGTGCCAGCAGCCACGGACAGGGGGTGGCCTACGAGCAGTACTTC
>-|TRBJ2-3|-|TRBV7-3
CASSPRRDFWSSTDTQYF
TGTGCCAGCAGCCCCCGGCGGGATTTTTGGAGTAGCACAGATACGCAGTATTTT
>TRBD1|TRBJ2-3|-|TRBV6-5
CASSTRDSTDTQYF
TGTGCCAGCAGTACTCGGGACAGTACAGATACGCAGTATTTT
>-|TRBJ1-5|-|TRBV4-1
CASSPDIRGNQPQHF
TGCGCCAGCAGCCCGGACATTAGGGGAAATCAGCCCCAGCATTTT
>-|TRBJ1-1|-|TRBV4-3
CASSQDAQAGGEDEAFF
TGCGCCAGCAGCCAAGATGCCCAGGCGGGCGGGGAGGATGAAGCTTTCTTT
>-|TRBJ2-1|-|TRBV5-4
CASSFRLTEHNEQFF
TGTGCCAGCAGCTTTAGACTGACAGAACACAATGAGCAGTTCTTC
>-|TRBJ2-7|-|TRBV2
CASSPNSAGYEQYF
TGTGCCAGCAGTCCCAATTCGGCAGGCTACGAGCAGTACTTC
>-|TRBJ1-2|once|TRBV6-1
CASSTQTNYGYTF
TGTGCCAGCAGTACACAGACTAACTATGGCTACACCTTC
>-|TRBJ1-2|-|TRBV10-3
CAISEKTVNGYTF
TGTGCCATCAGTGAGAAGACAGTTAATGGCTACACCTTC
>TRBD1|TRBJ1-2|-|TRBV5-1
CASSPGQGNYGYTF
TGCGCCAGCAGCCCCGGACAGGGCAACTATGGCTACACCTTC
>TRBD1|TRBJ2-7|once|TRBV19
CASKNAGTGFYEQYF
TGTGCCAGTAAAAACGCCGGGACAGGATTCTACGAGCAGTACTTC
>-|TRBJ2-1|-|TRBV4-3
CASSQFSRNEQFF
TGCGCCAGCAGCCAATTCAGCAGGAATGAGCAGTTCTTC
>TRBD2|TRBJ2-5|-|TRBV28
CASSAGGRETQYF
TGTGCCAGCAGTGCGGGGGGGCGAGAGACCCAGTACTTC
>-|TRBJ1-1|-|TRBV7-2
CASNSMLGSTEAFF
TGTGCCAGCAACTCCATGCTAGGGAGCACTGAAGCTTTCTTT
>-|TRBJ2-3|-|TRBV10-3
CAISGTQGNTDTQYF
TGTGCCATCAGTGGAACCCAGGGAAACACAGATACGCAGTATTTT
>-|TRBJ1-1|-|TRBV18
CASSPSLNTEAFF
TGTGCCAGCTCACCTTCTTTGAACACTGAAGCTTTCTTT
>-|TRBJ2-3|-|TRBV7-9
CASSSFTDTQYF
TGTGCCAGCAGCTCATTCACAGATACGCAGTATTTT
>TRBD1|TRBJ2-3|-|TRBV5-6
CASSPRTGETPNADTQYF
TGTGCCAGCAGCCCTCGGACAGGGGAAACCCCTAACGCAGATACGCAGTATTTT
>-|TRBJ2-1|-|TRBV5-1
CASSLEPHEQFF
TGCGCCAGCAGCTTGGAGCCTCATGAGCAGTTCTTC
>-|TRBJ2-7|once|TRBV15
CATSRDFQGDEQYF
TGTGCCACCAGCAGAGACTTCCAGGGCGACGAGCAGTACTTC
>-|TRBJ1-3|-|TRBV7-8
CASSKTLSIGNTIYF
TGTGCCAGCAGCAAGACCCTAAGCATCGGGAACACCATATATTTT
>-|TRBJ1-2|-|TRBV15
CATSRGAGGYTF
TGTGCCACCAGCAGAGGGGCAGGGGGCTACACCTTC
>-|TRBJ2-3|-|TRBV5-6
CASSFGRAGEYF
TGTGCCAGCAGCTTCGGTCGCGCCGGGGAGTATTTT
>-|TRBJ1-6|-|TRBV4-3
CASSQDRSRANSPLHF
TGCGCCAGCAGCCAAGATAGGAGTCGCGCTAATTCACCCCTCCACTTT
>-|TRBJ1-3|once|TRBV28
CASSLFLAPRSGNTIYF
TGTGCCAGCAGTTTATTTTTAGCCCCCCGGTCTGGAAACACCATATATTTT
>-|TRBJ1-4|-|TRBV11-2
CASSLGIQATNEKLFF
TGTGCCAGCAGCTTAGGGATACAGGCAACTAATGAAAAACTGTTTTTT
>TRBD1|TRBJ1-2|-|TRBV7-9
CASSPGTASNGYTF
TGTGCCAGCAGCCCTGGGACAGCCAGTAATGGCTACACCTTC
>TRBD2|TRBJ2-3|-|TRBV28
CASSPGLAGLTDTQYF
TGTGCCAGCAGTCCTGGACTAGCGGGGCTCACAGATACGCAGTATTTT
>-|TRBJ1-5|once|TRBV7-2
CASSPLPGGWQPQHF
TGTGCCAGCAGCCCCTTACCGGGGGGATGGCAGCCCCAGCATTTT
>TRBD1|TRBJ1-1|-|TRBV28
CASSPRQGYTEAFF
TGTGCCAGCAGTCCCAGACAGGGCTACACTGAAGCTTTCTTT
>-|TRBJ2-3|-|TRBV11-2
CASSWRLLGNTDTQYF
TGTGCCAGCAGCTGGAGACTCCTCGGCAACACAGATACGCAGTATTTT
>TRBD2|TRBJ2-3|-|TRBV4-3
CASSQAGTMYPTDTQYF
TGCGCCAGCAGCCAGGCCGGGACTATGTACCCCACAGATACGCAGTATTTT
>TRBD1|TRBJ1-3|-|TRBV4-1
CASSQALQGAEGNTIYF
TGCGCCAGCAGCCAAGCCCTACAGGGGGCGGAGGGAAACACCATATATTTT
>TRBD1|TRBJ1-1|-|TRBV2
CASSLGQGGTEAFF
TGTGCCAGCAGTCTCGGACAGGGTGGCACTGAAGCTTTCTTT
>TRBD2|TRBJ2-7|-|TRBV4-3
CASSQARGDSYEQYF
TGCGCCAGCAGCCAGGCTCGGGGGGACTCCTACGAGCAGTACTTC
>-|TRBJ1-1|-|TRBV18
CASSPSQERFF
TGTGCCAGCTCACCGTCACAGGAGCGTTTCTTT
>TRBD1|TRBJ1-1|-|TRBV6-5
CASSVDREDEAFF
TGTGCCAGCAGTGTCGACAGGGAGGATGAAGCTTTCTTT
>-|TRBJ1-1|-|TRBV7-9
CASSQWGVANTEAFF
TGTGCCAGCAGCCAATGGGGGGTAGCGAACACTGAAGCTTTCTTT
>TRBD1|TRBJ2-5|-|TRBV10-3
CAIWDRGPEETQYF
TGTGCCATCTGGGACAGGGGGCCAGAAGAGACCCAGTACTTC
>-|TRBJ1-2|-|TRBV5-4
CASSPGGAYASGAYTF
TGTGCCAGCAGCCCCGGAGGGGCCTATGCCTCCGGGGCCTACACCTTC
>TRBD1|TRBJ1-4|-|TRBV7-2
CASSNRGGANEKLFF
TGTGCCAGCAGCAACAGGGGGGGAGCTAATGAAAAACTGTTTTTT
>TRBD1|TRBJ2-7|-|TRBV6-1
CATYDPGTDLYEQYF
TGTGCCACATATGATCCCGGGACAGATTTATACGAGCAGTACTTC
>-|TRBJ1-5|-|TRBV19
CASSMRERDQPQHF
TGTGCCAGTAGTATGCGGGAGCGGGACCAGCCCCAGCATTTT